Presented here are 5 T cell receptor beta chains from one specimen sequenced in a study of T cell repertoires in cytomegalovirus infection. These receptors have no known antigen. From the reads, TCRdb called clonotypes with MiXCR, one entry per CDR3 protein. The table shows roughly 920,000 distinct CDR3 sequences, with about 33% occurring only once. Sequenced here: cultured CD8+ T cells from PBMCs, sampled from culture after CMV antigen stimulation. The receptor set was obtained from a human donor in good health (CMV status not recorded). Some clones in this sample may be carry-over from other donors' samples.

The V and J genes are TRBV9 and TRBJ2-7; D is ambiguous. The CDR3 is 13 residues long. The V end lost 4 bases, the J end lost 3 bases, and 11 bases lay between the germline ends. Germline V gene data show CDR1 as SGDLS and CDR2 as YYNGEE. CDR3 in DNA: TGTGCCAGCAGCTCAGCCCCCGGCTACGAGCAGTACTTC. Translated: CASSSAPGYEQYF. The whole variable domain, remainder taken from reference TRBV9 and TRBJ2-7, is DSGVTQTPKHLITATGQRVTLRCSPRSGDLSVYWYQQSLDQGLQFLIQYYNGEERAKGNILERFSAQQFPDLHSELNLSSLELGDSALYFCASSSAPGYEQYFGPGTRLTVT.

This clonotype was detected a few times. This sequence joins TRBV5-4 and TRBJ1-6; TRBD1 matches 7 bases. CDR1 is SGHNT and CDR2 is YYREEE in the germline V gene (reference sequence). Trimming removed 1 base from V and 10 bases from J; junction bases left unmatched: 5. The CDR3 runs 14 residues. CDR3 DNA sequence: TGTGCCAGCAGCTTGACAGGGGATGGGTCACCCCTCCACTTT. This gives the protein CASSLTGDGSPLHF.

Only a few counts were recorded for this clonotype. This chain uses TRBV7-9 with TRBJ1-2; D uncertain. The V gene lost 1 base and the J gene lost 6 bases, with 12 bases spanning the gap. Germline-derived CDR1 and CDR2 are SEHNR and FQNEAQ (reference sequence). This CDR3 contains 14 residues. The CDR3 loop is CASSLVADRHGYTF. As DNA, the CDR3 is TGTGCCAGCAGCTTAGTGGCCGATAGGCATGGCTACACCTTC.

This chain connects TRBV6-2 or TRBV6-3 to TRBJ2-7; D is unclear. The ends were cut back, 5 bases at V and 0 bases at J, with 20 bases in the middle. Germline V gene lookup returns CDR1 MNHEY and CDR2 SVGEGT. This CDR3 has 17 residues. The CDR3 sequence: CASSTPSERVDSYEQYV. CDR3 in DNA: TGTGCCAGCAGTACCCCCTCGGAACGGGTCGACTCCTACGAGCAGTACGTC.

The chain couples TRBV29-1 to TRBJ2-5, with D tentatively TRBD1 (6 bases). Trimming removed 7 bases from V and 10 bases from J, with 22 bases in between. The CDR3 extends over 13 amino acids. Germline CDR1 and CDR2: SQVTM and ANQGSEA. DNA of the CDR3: TGCAGCGGTACAGAGCTAGGGGGTCGGGGCCAGTACTTC. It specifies CSGTELGGRGQYF. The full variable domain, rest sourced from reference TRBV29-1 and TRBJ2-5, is SAVISQKPSRDICQRGTSLTIQCQVDSQVTMMFWYRQQPGQSLTLIATANQGSEATYESGFVIDKFPISRPNLTFSTLTVSNMSPEDSSIYLCSGTELGGRGQYFGPGTRLLVL.